Following are 17 T cell receptor beta chains from one sample sequenced in a study of blood T cells in healthy people across ages. For the second PCR, which ran for about 7 to 11 cycles, a sample-barcoded 5' primer and a J-beta primer mix were used. TCRdb reprocessed the 5' RACE reads via MiXCR and lists one record per CDR3 protein. This table has 920,000 or so distinct CDR3 sequences, roughly 45% appearing once. The sample taken for sequencing was blood. These receptors all come from a woman aged 60-70 years in good health.

The CDR3 DNA reads TGTGCCACCAGCACCTACAGGGGACCCTACAATGAGCAGTTCTTC. Amino acids: CATSTYRGPYNEQFF. The V call is TRBV15, the J call TRBJ2-1; 7 nucleotides match TRBD1. J lost 2 bases, V lost 4 bases, and 5 bases had no gene match. This CDR3 contains 15 residues. Germline V lookup: CDR1 LNHNV, CDR2 YYDKDF (reference sequence).

This clonotype was seen only a few times. The chain joins TRBV6-1 to TRBJ2-1; 14 positions match TRBD2. This CDR3 spans 17 amino acids. The germline gives CDR1 MNHNS, CDR2 SASEGT. J gave up 3 bases and V 6 bases, and 7 bases lay outside the gene matches. The CDR3: CASRRGTSGSYYNEQFF. CDR3 coding DNA: TGTGCCAGCAGACGCGGGACTAGCGGGAGTTACTACAATGAGCAGTTCTTC.

The chain recombines TRBV6-5 with TRBJ2-4; D unclear. TRBJ2-7 explains the end of the DNA better; the J call may be wrong. This CDR3 has 10 residues. Germline assignment: CDR1 MNHEY and CDR2 SVGAGI. The CDR3 protein is CASPTYEQYF. DNA for the CDR3: TGTGCCAGCCCCACTTACGAGCAGTACTTC.

Turning to this clonotype: A much more abundant neighbour one base away suggests this may be a read error. The rearrangement links TRBV29-1 to TRBJ2-5; 8 positions agree with TRBD2. This CDR3 contains 14 residues. The junction had 9 bases not matched to a gene; V was cut back by 5 bases and J by 4 bases. In germline, CDR1 is SQVTM, CDR2 ANQGSEA. CDR3 region: CSVIGTRRPETQYF. The CDR3 coding sequence is TGCAGCGTTATTGGGACTAGGAGGCCAGAGACCCAGTACTTC.

The CDR3 bases are TGCGCCAGCAGCTCGATTACCACAGATACGCAGTATTTT. It yields the protein CASSSITTDTQYF. The V call is TRBV5-1, the J call TRBJ2-3, with no clear D. This CDR3 region has 13 residues. With 3 bases removed from V and 2 bases from J, the gap between germline ends came to 7 bases. Looked up from germline, CDR1 is SGHRS and CDR2 is YFSETQ.

This chain connects TRBV20-1 to TRBJ2-1, with 9 positions matching TRBD2. Germline assignment: CDR1 DFQATT and CDR2 SNEGSKA (reference sequence). The CDR3 runs 14 residues. J lost 2 bases, V lost 5 bases, and 4 bases had no gene match. CDR3 nucleotides: TGCAGTGCTCGAGCGGGAGGAACCTACAATGAGCAGTTCTTC. Translated, it gives CSARAGGTYNEQFF.

This chain joins TRBV27 and TRBJ2-1; D gene ambiguous. Per germline, CDR1 MNHEY and CDR2 SMNVEV (reference sequence). The CDR3 is made up of 15 amino acids. The ends were cut back, 3 bases at V and 2 bases at J, with 11 bases in the middle. In DNA, the CDR3 is TGTGCCAGCAGTTTCTGGGCTTCTACCTACAATGAGCAGTTCTTC. This encodes CASSFWASTYNEQFF.

The sample holds a few counts of this clonotype. V usage is TRBV7-8 and J usage is TRBJ2-3, with 8 positions matching TRBD1. This CDR3 is 15 amino acids long. Germline CDR1 SGHVS, CDR2 FQNEAQ. V was pared by 0 bases and J by 10 bases, with 9 bases of the junction left unmatched. The CDR3: CASSLATGAGSAQYF. The CDR3 DNA follows: TGTGCCAGCAGCTTAGCGACAGGGGCAGGTTCCGCGCAGTATTTT.

This clonotype has more than one count but fewer than ten. The V gene is TRBV12-3 or TRBV12-4, the J gene TRBJ2-7, with D possibly TRBD1 on 6 matching bases. V was clipped by 5 bases and J by 2 bases, with 13 bases between them. The length of the CDR3 is 14 residues. DNA of the CDR3: TGTGCCAGCAGTCCCGGGACAATTACCTACGAGCAGTACTTC. This encodes CASSPGTITYEQYF.

The sample holds one count of this clonotype. This sequence joins TRBV7-2 and TRBJ1-1; no definite D call. Germline CDR1 is SGHTA and CDR2 is FQGNSA. Trimming took 5 bases from V and 0 from J, leaving 13 bases between them. CDR3 size: 15 residues. CDR3 nucleotides: TGTGCCAGCAGCCAAGGCCACGAGATGAACACTGAAGCTTTCTTT. Amino acids: CASSQGHEMNTEAFF.

The V and J genes are TRBV4-1 and TRBJ2-7, with D possibly being TRBD1 (6 bases). V lost 6 bases to trimming and J lost 3 bases, with 12 bases between them. Germline assignment: CDR1 MGHRA and CDR2 YSYEKL. This CDR3 comprises 13 residues. CDR3 nucleotides: TGCGCCAGCAGGGGGGCTGATTTCTACGAGCAGTACTTC. Translation gives CASRGADFYEQYF.

This clonotype was seen many times. This rearrangement joins TRBV10-3 to TRBJ1-2; no clear D gene. The length of the CDR3 is 14 residues. Per the germline V gene, CDR1 is ENHRY and CDR2 is SYGVKD. The ends were cut back, 3 bases at V and 5 bases at J, with 13 bases in the middle. CDR3 sequence (DNA): TGTGCCATCAGTGAACTCGACCCGCGATATGGCTACACCTTC. Translating gives CAISELDPRYGYTF.

This clonotype came up a few times. V is TRBV11-2 and J is TRBJ2-7; 7 bases match TRBD2. V lost 6 bases, J lost 6 bases, and 14 bases stayed unmatched. Per the germline V gene, CDR1 is SGHAT and CDR2 is FQNNGV. The CDR3 runs to 15 residues. The DNA for the CDR3 is TGTGCCAGCAGATATTTCACCGGGACTATGGGCGAGCAGTACTTC. This gives the protein CASRYFTGTMGEQYF.

J is TRBJ2-4 and V is TRBV5-6; TRBD2 matches at 11 bases. The J call is uncertain, as TRBJ2-7 better fits the DNA end. The CDR3 consists of 16 residues. In germline, CDR1 is SGHDT, CDR2 YYEEEE. The CDR3: CASTRDSGRAAYEQYF. In DNA, the CDR3 is TGTGCCAGCACCCGGGATAGCGGGAGGGCCGCCTACGAGCAGTACTTC.

The chain has TRBV7-2 and TRBJ2-5; D is uncertain. The V gene's germline CDR1 is SGHTA and CDR2 FQGNSA. V lost 3 bases and J 5 bases, leaving 19 bases between the germline ends. The CDR3 sequence is 16 residues long. The CDR3 sequence: CASSLNIYLKGETQYF. The CDR3 DNA sequence: TGTGCCAGCAGCTTGAATATATACCTTAAAGGGGAGACCCAGTACTTC.

This clonotype was seen a handful of times. A junction end diverges from the germline sequence, so it may reflect a read error. Here the CDR3 reads CASSSEAGDYNERFF. As DNA, the CDR3 is TGTGCCAGCAGTTCCGAAGCGGGGGACTACAATGAGCGGTTCTTC. The J gene is TRBJ2-1, the V gene TRBV6-5, with TRBD2 matching over 8 bases. The CDR3 totals 15 residues. Germline V gene sequence: CDR1 MNHEY, CDR2 SVGAGI.

This clonotype was detected a few times. This CDR3 is CSARTVRGEQYF. The CDR3 DNA follows: TGCAGTGCTAGGACAGTCAGGGGCGAGCAGTACTTC. The chain combines TRBV20-1 with TRBJ2-5; a weak D match, TRBD1 (6 bases). The DNA matches TRBJ2-7 better at its end, which makes the J call doubtful. The germline gives CDR1 DFQATT, CDR2 SNEGSKA (reference sequence). The CDR3 has 12 residues.